These T cell receptor beta chains were read from a single sample in a study of blood T cell repertoires in COVID-19. Method: immunoSEQ multiplex PCR; TCRdb's copy keeps in-frame clones and lacks some. The sample yields 200,000 to 300,000 clones, 70% to 90% seen once. Material for sequencing was peripheral blood. Receptors were obtained from a woman aged 30 to 39 with acute or convalescent COVID-19. CDR3s include the opening cysteine and the closing phenylalanine or tryptophan. The D gene is left open where the match is weak. The listing skips clone size in some rows; elsewhere it reads once, few, many or a size class.

TRBV5-4	TRBD2	NA	TRBJ2-7	TGTGCCAGCAGCTTGGTGTCTAGCGGCTCCTACGAGCAGTACTTC	CASSLVSSGSYEQYF
TRBV7-2	NA	NA	TRBJ2-7	TGTGCCAGCAGCCTCAGGGTTACCTACGAGCAGTACTTC	CASSLRVTYEQYF
TRBV7-8	NA	NA	TRBJ1-2	TGTGCCAGCAGCGCCCGACAGGCGAATATCTATGGCTACACCTTC	CASSARQANIYGYTF
TRBV7-2	NA	NA	TRBJ1-6	TGTGCCAGCAGCTCCAGGGTATCCTATAATTCACCCCTCCACTTT	CASSSRVSYNSPLHF
TRBV12-3/TRBV12-4	NA	once	TRBJ1-5	TGTGCCAGCAGTCTGAGTAGCAATCAGCCCCAGCATTTT	CASSLSSNQPQHF
TRBV7-9	NA	NA	TRBJ2-1	TGTGCCAGCAGCTTATCGGGGGACCCTGAGAGGAATGAGCAGTTCTTC	CASSLSGDPERNEQFF
TRBV19	NA	NA	TRBJ1-3	TGTGCCAGTAGTACCTTCCATACAGCAGGCGGGCCCTCTGGAAACACCATATATTTT	CASSTFHTAGGPSGNTIYF
TRBV27	NA	NA	TRBJ2-7	TGTGCCAGCAGTTTTTCGAGCGCATCCTACGAGCAGTACTTC	CASSFSSASYEQYF
TRBV4-2	NA	NA	TRBJ2-6	TGTGCCAGCAGCCAAGCTGAGAGTAGCTCTGGGGCCAACGTCCTGACTTTC	CASSQAESSSGANVLTF
TRBV19	TRBD1	NA	TRBJ1-4	TGTGCCAGTGGGGACAGAGGTGAAAAACTGTTTTTT	CASGDRGEKLFF
TRBV11-2	TRBD2	NA	TRBJ2-5	TGTGCCAGCAGCTTATTCTCTAGCGGGACAGAGACCCAGTACTTC	CASSLFSSGTETQYF
TRBV12-3/TRBV12-4	TRBD1	NA	TRBJ1-1	TGTGCCAGCAGAAGACAGGGGGGCACTGAAGCTTTCTTT	CASRRQGGTEAFF
TRBV5-1	TRBD2	few	TRBJ2-1	TGCGCCAGCAGCACACGGGAGGCCCCTCACAATGAGCAGTTCTTC	CASSTREAPHNEQFF
TRBV29-1	TRBD1	once	TRBJ2-4	TGCAGCGTTGCCCAGGGGGACAAAAACATTCAGTACTTC	CSVAQGDKNIQYF
TRBV5-1	NA	NA	TRBJ1-2	TGCGCCAGCAGCTTGGGACAGACCTATCTAGGCTACACCTTC	CASSLGQTYLGYTF
TRBV10-3	TRBD1	NA	TRBJ1-1	TGTGCCGTACAGGGGCCTATGAACACTGAAGCTTTCTTT	CAVQGPMNTEAFF
TRBV29-1	TRBD1	NA	TRBJ2-7	TGCAGCGTTGGGGGGACAGGGTCATACGAGCAGTACTTC	CSVGGTGSYEQYF
TRBV12-5	NA	NA	TRBJ2-1	TGTGCTAGTGGCTTGAGAACGGGACTCCGAGGTGGTAATGAGCAGTTCTTC	CASGLRTGLRGGNEQFF
TRBV7-9	TRBD1	NA	TRBJ2-2	TGTGCCAGCAGCCACGACAGGGACACCGGGGAGCTGTTTTTT	CASSHDRDTGELFF
TRBV5-1	NA	NA	TRBJ1-1	TGCGCCAGCAGCCCTCCATTGGCGAGCGGCTCTGAAGCTTTCTTT	CASSPPLASGSEAFF
TRBV6-1	NA	few	TRBJ2-7	TGTGCCAGCAGCTCTCTTACGGACAAGTCCTACGAGCAGTACTTC	CASSSLTDKSYEQYF
TRBV4-3	TRBD1	once	TRBJ2-3	TGCGCCAGCAGCCAAGATTGGGACAGGGGTGGAGCCTCCACAGATACGCAGTATTTT	CASSQDWDRGGASTDTQYF